Listed below are T cell receptor beta chains from one sample, sequenced in a study of T cell responses to AZD1222 COVID-19 vaccine. Sequenced by immunoSEQ multiplex PCR; TCRdb stores in-frame clones only, minus some. Among tens of thousands of clones, roughly 90% were seen once, and the ten largest hold roughly a quarter. The material sequenced was peripheral blood, taken on day 0 of AZD1222 vaccination. The receptors derive from an adult in good health. The CDR3 runs from the conserved cysteine through the conserved F or W. D genes are given only for firm matches. Rows may omit the clone size; those that give it use once, few, many or a size class.

j_call: TRBJ2-1
v_call: TRBV10-3
d_call: NA
clone_size: NA
cdr3_aa: CAISESGGNEQFF
cdr3_nt: TGTGCCATCAGTGAGTCCGGAGGGAATGAGCAGTTCTTC

j_call: TRBJ1-1
v_call: TRBV11-2
d_call: TRBD1
clone_size: once
cdr3_aa: CASSLDHRGPGAFF
cdr3_nt: TGTGCCAGCAGCTTAGATCACAGGGGGCCAGGCGCTTTCTTT

j_call: TRBJ1-2
v_call: TRBV9
d_call: TRBD1
clone_size: NA
cdr3_aa: CASGQGDNYGYTF
cdr3_nt: TGTGCCAGTGGACAGGGGGACAACTATGGCTACACCTTC

j_call: TRBJ2-7
v_call: TRBV27
d_call: TRBD1
clone_size: NA
cdr3_aa: CASSFEQGAYEQYF
cdr3_nt: TGTGCCAGCAGTTTCGAACAGGGGGCCTACGAGCAGTACTTC

j_call: TRBJ1-1
v_call: TRBV28
d_call: TRBD1
clone_size: NA
cdr3_aa: CASSRTGGEGVTEAFF
cdr3_nt: TGTGCCAGCAGTAGGACAGGGGGCGAGGGGGTCACTGAAGCTTTCTTT

j_call: TRBJ1-2
v_call: TRBV12-3/TRBV12-4
d_call: NA
clone_size: NA
cdr3_aa: CASSPSFYGYTF
cdr3_nt: TGTGCCAGTTCCCCCAGTTTCTATGGCTACACCTTC

j_call: TRBJ2-7
v_call: TRBV7-9
d_call: NA
clone_size: NA
cdr3_aa: CASSLTAEGEQYF
cdr3_nt: TGTGCCAGCAGCTTAACAGCGGAAGGCGAGCAGTACTTC

j_call: TRBJ2-1
v_call: TRBV5-6
d_call: NA
clone_size: NA
cdr3_aa: CASSLLLPSGNEQFF
cdr3_nt: TGTGCCAGCAGCTTACTGCTCCCCTCGGGTAATGAGCAGTTCTTC

j_call: TRBJ1-2
v_call: TRBV3-1/TRBV3-2
d_call: NA
clone_size: NA
cdr3_aa: CASSQGTANYGYTF
cdr3_nt: TGTGCCAGCAGCCAAGGGACAGCTAACTATGGCTACACCTTC

j_call: TRBJ1-2
v_call: TRBV29-1
d_call: NA
clone_size: NA
cdr3_aa: CSVESPPDNYGYTF
cdr3_nt: TGCAGCGTTGAGTCTCCACCGGATAACTATGGCTACACCTTC

j_call: TRBJ2-6
v_call: TRBV9
d_call: TRBD1
clone_size: NA
cdr3_aa: CASSHRQGAIGANVLTF
cdr3_nt: TGTGCCAGCAGCCACAGACAGGGGGCTATTGGGGCCAACGTCCTGACTTTC

j_call: TRBJ1-1
v_call: TRBV6-5
d_call: NA
clone_size: NA
cdr3_aa: CASSYSGQLNTEAFF
cdr3_nt: TGTGCCAGCAGTTACTCGGGCCAGTTGAACACTGAAGCTTTCTTT

j_call: TRBJ1-5
v_call: TRBV3-1/TRBV3-2
d_call: NA
clone_size: once
cdr3_aa: CASSSAGSNQPQHF
cdr3_nt: TGTGCCAGCAGTTCCGCCGGCAGCAATCAGCCCCAGCATTTT

j_call: TRBJ1-1
v_call: TRBV18
d_call: NA
clone_size: NA
cdr3_aa: CASSPSTDKNTEAFF
cdr3_nt: TGTGCCAGCTCACCCTCGACAGACAAGAACACTGAAGCTTTCTTT

j_call: TRBJ1-6
v_call: TRBV28
d_call: NA
clone_size: NA
cdr3_aa: CASSFGVSSYNSPLHF
cdr3_nt: TGTGCCAGCAGTTTTGGGGTGAGCTCCTATAATTCACCCCTCCACTTT

j_call: TRBJ2-5
v_call: TRBV6-5
d_call: NA
clone_size: NA
cdr3_aa: CASLGAETQYF
cdr3_nt: TGTGCCAGCTTGGGGGCGGAGACCCAGTACTTC

j_call: TRBJ2-5
v_call: TRBV7-6
d_call: NA
clone_size: NA
cdr3_aa: CASSPPRETQYF
cdr3_nt: TGTGCCAGCAGCCCCCCCCGGGAGACCCAGTACTTC

j_call: TRBJ2-3
v_call: TRBV4-1
d_call: TRBD2
clone_size: few
cdr3_aa: CASSQEAGGPGDTQYF
cdr3_nt: TGCGCCAGCAGCCAAGAGGCGGGAGGGCCGGGAGATACGCAGTATTTT

j_call: TRBJ1-6
v_call: TRBV19
d_call: NA
clone_size: once
cdr3_aa: CASSIVGAGSPLHF
cdr3_nt: TGTGCCAGTAGTATAGTAGGGGCCGGATCACCCCTCCACTTT

j_call: TRBJ2-2
v_call: TRBV19
d_call: NA
clone_size: NA
cdr3_aa: CASSIQGSNTGELFF
cdr3_nt: TGTGCCAGTAGTATCCAGGGTTCGAACACCGGGGAGCTGTTTTTT

j_call: TRBJ2-1
v_call: TRBV6-2/TRBV6-3
d_call: NA
clone_size: NA
cdr3_aa: CASSYPLSRAYNEQFF
cdr3_nt: TGTGCCAGCAGTTACCCGCTAAGTCGAGCCTACAATGAGCAGTTCTTC

j_call: TRBJ2-5
v_call: TRBV3-1/TRBV3-2
d_call: TRBD2
clone_size: few
cdr3_aa: CASSPVLAGVGETQYF
cdr3_nt: TGTGCCAGCAGCCCGGTACTAGCGGGAGTTGGTGAGACCCAGTACTTC

j_call: TRBJ1-1
v_call: TRBV19
d_call: NA
clone_size: NA
cdr3_aa: CASSPGGPNTEAFF
cdr3_nt: TGTGCCAGTAGTCCGGGGGGACCGAACACTGAAGCTTTCTTT

j_call: TRBJ2-1
v_call: TRBV5-8
d_call: NA
clone_size: NA
cdr3_aa: CASSLYINAGDEQFF
cdr3_nt: TGTGCCAGCAGCTTGTATATTAACGCTGGCGATGAGCAGTTCTTC

j_call: TRBJ2-7
v_call: TRBV28
d_call: NA
clone_size: NA
cdr3_aa: CASSLGLAILQQYF
cdr3_nt: TGTGCCAGCAGTTTGGGTCTAGCGATTCTCCAGCAGTACTTC